The 32 T cell receptor beta chains below all came from one sample that was sequenced in a study of blood T cell repertoires in COVID-19. The data were produced by immunoSEQ multiplex PCR, yet TCRdb's version contains in-frame clones alone and is incomplete. This sample yields 250,000 to 350,000 clones, of which approximately 91% are seen a single time; about 0.94% belongs to the top ten. The source material was peripheral blood. The receptors originated from a woman between 35 and 50 years old who had recovered from COVID-19.

V usage is TRBV29-1 and J usage is TRBJ2-1; TRBD2 matches at 10 bases. Trimming took 4 bases from V and 15 from J; bases not matched to a gene: 9. In germline, CDR1 is SQVTM, CDR2 ANQGSEA. There are 12 residues in the CDR3. CDR3 residues: CSVADPGLAWFF. The CDR3 DNA reads TGCAGCGTTGCAGACCCGGGACTAGCGTGGTTCTTC.

V gene TRBV9 combines with J gene TRBJ2-7, with 9 bases that match TRBD2. V was pared by 1 base and J by 2 bases, with 4 bases of the junction left unmatched. This CDR3 spans 15 amino acids. The germline gives CDR1 SGDLS, CDR2 YYNGEE. DNA of the CDR3: TGTGCCAGCAGCGTATCTGCGGGAGGGACCTACGAGCAGTACTTC. This encodes CASSVSAGGTYEQYF.

This clone was seen a single time. V is TRBV5-1 and J is TRBJ2-2; TRBD2 agrees at 12 bases. This CDR3 spans 16 amino acids. Germline CDR1 and CDR2: SGHRS and YFSETQ. The V segment lost 3 bases and the J segment 5 bases; nucleotides outside the gene matches: 5. The CDR3 loop is CASSSETSGGTGELFF. In DNA form, the CDR3 reads TGCGCCAGCAGCTCGGAGACTAGCGGGGGTACCGGGGAGCTGTTTTTT.

This chain joins TRBV7-3 and TRBJ2-7; 11 bases are a match to TRBD2. The junction had 1 base not matched to a gene; V was cut back by 0 bases and J by 3 bases. The CDR3 has 15 residues. Germline V gives CDR1 SGHTA, CDR2 FQGTGA. CDR3 bases: TGTGCCAGCAGCTTAACCGGGACTAGCGGCTACGAGCAGTACTTC. Protein sequence: CASSLTGTSGYEQYF.

V usage is TRBV18 and J usage is TRBJ2-1, with 8 bases fitting TRBD1. The V and J ends lost 3 bases and 5 bases, in that order; junction bases with no gene match: 0. This CDR3 region has 13 residues. The V gene's germline CDR1 is KGHSH and CDR2 LQKENI. CDR3 DNA: TGTGCCAGCTCACCGACAGGGGACAATGAGCAGTTCTTC. Its protein product is CASSPTGDNEQFF. Looking up the rest from reference TRBV18 and TRBJ2-1 gives the full variable domain: NAGVMQNPRHLVRRRGQEARLRCSPMKGHSHVYWYRQLPEEGLKFMVYLQKENIIDESGMPKERFSAEFPKEGPSILRIQQVVRGDSAAYFCASSPTGDNEQFFGPGTRLTVL.

This rearrangement joins TRBV7-9 to TRBJ1-3, with D perhaps matching TRBD1 (5 bases). V lost 1 base to trimming and J lost 4 bases, with 17 bases between them. The germline V gene encodes CDR1 SEHNR and CDR2 FQNEAQ (reference sequence). There are 17 residues in the CDR3. The CDR3 loop reads CASSLGRSEPGGNTIYF. The CDR3 nucleotides are TGTGCCAGCAGCTTAGGTCGTTCGGAGCCAGGGGGAAACACCATATATTTT. Drawing the rest from reference TRBV7-9 and TRBJ1-3, the complete variable domain is DTGVSQNPRHKITKRGQNVTFRCDPISEHNRLYWYRQTLGQGPEFLTYFQNEAQLEKSRLLSDRFSAERPKGSFSTLEIQRTEQGDSAMYLCASSLGRSEPGGNTIYFGEGSWLTVV.

This chain uses TRBV7-8 with TRBJ2-1, with 10 bases aligning to TRBD2. The CDR3 extends over 16 amino acids. CDR1 SGHVS and CDR2 FQNEAQ come from the germline V gene. V shed 3 bases, J shed 7 bases, and the junction held 9 bases outside the gene matches. The CDR3 here is CASSLASGRRGNEQFF. The CDR3 coding sequence is TGTGCCAGCAGCTTGGCTAGCGGGAGACGGGGTAATGAGCAGTTCTTC.

This clone was counted between two and nine times. This chain connects TRBV27 to TRBJ2-1, with TRBD2 matching 8 bases. V was clipped by 9 bases and J by 6 bases; unmatched bases: 19. Germline V lookup: CDR1 MNHEY, CDR2 SMNVEV (reference sequence). This CDR3 region has 17 residues. The CDR3 protein is CASSGLGSFLVGNEQFF. The CDR3 DNA follows: TGTGCCAGTTCGGGACTAGGATCCTTCCTAGTCGGCAATGAGCAGTTCTTC.

The chain is built from TRBV3-1 (or the pseudogene TRBV3-2) and TRBJ2-5; D is unclear. The CDR3 has 13 amino acids. Trimming removed 5 bases at V and 5 bases at J, with 12 bases between. Germline values: CDR1 LGHDT, CDR2 YNNKEL (reference sequence). As DNA, the CDR3 is TGTGCCAGCAGCTCAACAAGGCGGGAGACCCAGTACTTC. This gives the protein CASSSTRRETQYF.

The gene calls are TRBV5-4 and TRBJ2-5; 13 bases line up with TRBD2. V was clipped by 6 bases and J by 9 bases; unmatched bases: 8. The CDR3 consists of 14 residues. CDR1 SGHNT and CDR2 YYREEE come from the germline V gene (reference sequence). CDR3 DNA: TGTGCCAGCACCCCAGGACTAGCGGGAGCGGCCCAGTACTTC. It specifies CASTPGLAGAAQYF.

The rearrangement uses TRBV28 and TRBJ2-5; D not certain. Trimming pared 5 bases from V and 7 bases from J, leaving 32 bases between. This CDR3 has 19 residues. Germline CDR1 reads MDHEN; CDR2 reads SYDVKM. The CDR3 loop is CASSIGWVPDTTETTTQYF. Here the CDR3 DNA reads TGTGCCAGCAGTATCGGGTGGGTTCCCGATACTACGGAGACGACGACCCAGTACTTC.

This chain uses TRBV6-5 with TRBJ1-4; no clear D gene. The CDR3 runs 15 residues. In germline, CDR1 is MNHEY, CDR2 SVGAGI. Deletions cut 0 bases from V and 6 bases from J, with 11 bases between. In DNA, the CDR3 is TGTGCCAGCAGTTACTCTCAGGCCTGGGATGAAAAACTGTTTTTT. Protein sequence: CASSYSQAWDEKLFF.

V and J are TRBV6-5 and TRBJ1-5, with 11 bases identical to TRBD1. Germline-derived CDR1 and CDR2 are MNHEY and SVGAGI. This CDR3 spans 14 amino acids. The V segment lost 6 bases and the J segment 5 bases; nucleotides outside the gene matches: 3. CDR3 sequence reads: CASSAGQGDQPQHF. The CDR3 DNA reads as TGTGCCAGCAGCGCGGGACAGGGGGATCAGCCCCAGCATTTT.

The J gene is TRBJ2-1, the V gene TRBV7-2; 9 bases agree with TRBD2. J lost 0 bases, V lost 5 bases, and 5 bases had no gene match. Germline lookup yields CDR1 SGHTA and CDR2 FQGNSA. This CDR3 has 16 amino acids. CDR3: CASSADSGSSYNEQFF. The CDR3 DNA is TGTGCCAGCAGCGCAGATAGCGGGAGCTCCTACAATGAGCAGTTCTTC.

The chain links TRBV7-8 to TRBJ2-1, with D possibly matching TRBD2 (5 bases). Germline loops: CDR1 SGHVS, CDR2 FQNEAQ. This CDR3 has 15 amino acids. The V end was cut by 5 bases, the J end by 10 bases, with 21 bases between. For the CDR3, the DNA is TGTGCCAGCAGCCCCAGAGTAGCGCCCGAAAGGGAGCAGTTCTTC. Translating gives CASSPRVAPEREQFF.

This sequence joins TRBV28 and TRBJ2-4; 14 nucleotides match TRBD2. This CDR3 has 16 residues. Germline trimming cut 6 bases from V and 2 bases from J; bases unmatched to any gene: 3. Germline V gene data show CDR1 as MDHEN and CDR2 as SYDVKM. The CDR3 DNA reads as TGTGCCAGCAGACGACTAGCGGGAGGGCCCAAAAACATTCAGTACTTC. Translation gives CASRRLAGGPKNIQYF.

The chain links TRBV6-4 to TRBJ2-1, with 12 bases lining up with TRBD2. This CDR3 region has 18 residues. The junction had 13 bases not matched to a gene; V was cut back by 10 bases and J by 0 bases. Germline CDR1 MRHNA, CDR2 SNTAGT. The CDR3 bases are TGTGCCATCAAATACGGGACTAGCGGGTACAGCTCCTACAATGAGCAGTTCTTC. Encoded protein: CAIKYGTSGYSSYNEQFF.

The chain recombines TRBV7-9 with TRBJ2-7; possibly TRBD2 for D (5 bases). Per the germline V gene, CDR1 is SEHNR and CDR2 is FQNEAQ (reference sequence). The CDR3 contains 13 residues. The CDR3 region has the DNA TGTGCTGGATCCCCCGGGGAAACTTACGAGCAGTACTTC. Translated: CAGSPGETYEQYF. Using reference TRBV7-9 and TRBJ2-7 for the parts outside the CDR3, the full variable domain is DTGVSQNPRHKITKRGQNVTFRCDPISEHNRLYWYRQTLGQGPEFLTYFQNEAQLEKSRLLSDRFSAERPKGSFSTLEIQRTEQGDSAMYLCAGSPGETYEQYFGPGTRLTVT.

V usage is TRBV12-3 or TRBV12-4 and J usage is TRBJ1-3; tentative D call: TRBD1 (5 bases). The length of the CDR3 is 13 residues. With 6 bases removed from V and 4 bases from J, the gap between germline ends came to 10 bases. The CDR3 protein is CASRGGTGNTIYF. The DNA for the CDR3 is TGTGCCAGCAGGGGAGGGACCGGAAACACCATATATTTT.

The chain combines TRBV11-2 with TRBJ2-7; TRBD1 matches at 11 bases. The germline CDR1 and CDR2 sequences are SGHAT and FQNNGV. The CDR3 totals 16 residues. The V segment lost 2 bases and the J segment 3 bases; nucleotides outside the gene matches: 6. The CDR3 DNA reads as TGTGCCAGCAGCTTATTGCCGGGACAGGGGGTCTACGAGCAGTACTTC. Amino acids: CASSLLPGQGVYEQYF.

The chain uses TRBV18 and TRBJ2-7; 7 bases fit TRBD2. The CDR3 loop spans 15 amino acids. Per germline, CDR1 KGHSH and CDR2 LQKENI. J was trimmed by 4 bases and V by 3 bases; bases with no gene match: 9. Here the CDR3 reads CASSPLAETNYEQYF. The CDR3 DNA follows: TGTGCCAGCTCACCTCTAGCGGAGACAAATTACGAGCAGTACTTC.

The rearrangement links TRBV4-2 to TRBJ2-7; TRBD2 is a possible D gene (5 bases). Deletions cut 3 bases from V and 7 bases from J, with 13 bases between. Per the germline V gene, CDR1 is LGHNA and CDR2 is YNFKEQ. The CDR3 consists of 13 residues. CDR3 amino acids: CASSHGLATEQYF. For the CDR3, the DNA is TGTGCCAGCAGCCATGGACTGGCTACGGAGCAGTACTTC.

This chain links TRBV5-8 with TRBJ2-1, with 9 positions matching TRBD2. The germline V gene has CDR1 SGHTS and CDR2 YDEGEE. Germline trimming cut 4 bases from V and 6 bases from J; bases unmatched to any gene: 11. This CDR3 comprises 16 residues. The CDR3 loop reads CASSRSGSGVGNEQFF. As DNA, the CDR3 is TGTGCCAGCAGCCGTAGCGGGAGCGGGGTTGGCAATGAGCAGTTCTTC.

J is TRBJ2-3 and V is TRBV5-5; 8 nucleotides match TRBD1. The length of the CDR3 is 14 residues. The V gene's germline CDR1 is SGHKS and CDR2 YYEKEE (reference sequence). V lost 4 bases and J lost 4; bases outside the gene matches: 5. The CDR3 here is CASSIRTGSDTQYF. CDR3 DNA: TGTGCCAGCAGCATAAGGACAGGGTCAGATACGCAGTATTTT.

The chain recombines TRBV6-1 with TRBJ2-7, with D possibly being TRBD2 (6 bases). The V end lost 2 bases, the J end lost 2 bases, and 19 bases lay between the germline ends. The CDR3 loop spans 17 amino acids. CDR1 MNHNS and CDR2 SASEGT come from the germline V gene. The CDR3 bases are TGTGCCAGCAGTGAAAGAGATTATCGAGCGGGCGCCTACGAGCAGTACTTC. This sequence encodes CASSERDYRAGAYEQYF.

This clone turned up a few times. The chain recombines TRBV11-3 with TRBJ2-1; TRBD1 might be the D (6 bases). The germline CDR1 and CDR2 sequences are SGHNT and YENEEA. CDR3 length: 14 amino acids. V lost 2 bases and J lost 9, with 14 bases in between. CDR3 sequence: CASSLPPRQVEQFF. In DNA, the CDR3 is TGTGCCAGCAGCTTACCACCGCGACAGGTTGAGCAGTTCTTC.

The rearrangement uses TRBV18 and TRBJ2-3; tentative D call: TRBD1 (6 bases). The germline CDR1 and CDR2 sequences are KGHSH and LQKENI. The CDR3 is made up of 17 amino acids. The V gene lost 3 bases and the J gene lost 3 bases, with 19 bases spanning the gap. For the CDR3, the DNA is TGTGCCAGCTCACCTTCTGGGACATCAGTCCCAACAGATACGCAGTATTTT. This gives the protein CASSPSGTSVPTDTQYF.

V gene TRBV10-3 combines with J gene TRBJ2-3; 10 nucleotides align to TRBD2. The V and J ends lost 4 bases and 6 bases, in that order; junction bases with no gene match: 7. Per germline, CDR1 ENHRY and CDR2 SYGVKD. There are 15 residues in the CDR3. The CDR3 DNA is TGTGCCATCAGTGGGGGGCTAGCGGGAGTGGATACGCAGTATTTT. It codes for CAISGGLAGVDTQYF.

Turning to this clone: At one end, the junction sequence differs from germline, possibly due to a read error. This chain links TRBV7-7 with TRBJ2-1; D is unresolved. Germline CDR1 SSHAT, CDR2 FNYEAQ (reference sequence). The CDR3 contains 14 residues. CDR3 nucleotides: TGTGCTAGCAGCTTACGTGTAGATGACAATGAGCAGTTCTTC. The encoded protein is CASSLRVDDNEQFF. Full variable domain (rest looked up from reference TRBV7-7 and TRBJ2-1): GAGVSQSPRYKVTKRGQDVTLRCDPISSHATLYWYQQALGQGPEFLTYFNYEAQPDKSGLPSDRFSAERPEGSISTLTIQRTEQRDSAMYRCASSLRVDDNEQFFGPGTRLTVL.

The chain uses TRBV5-1 and TRBJ2-3, with D perhaps matching TRBD2 (7 bases). Trimming cost V 7 bases and J 4 bases, with 28 bases left between them. Looked up from germline, CDR1 is SGHRS and CDR2 is YFSETQ. CDR3 length: 18 amino acids. The CDR3 region is CASDETGGGGFGADTQYF. Written as DNA, the CDR3 is TGCGCCAGCGACGAGACGGGGGGCGGTGGGTTTGGAGCAGATACGCAGTATTTT.

The V and J genes are TRBV4-1 and TRBJ2-2; 7 positions match TRBD1. This CDR3 contains 17 residues. V lost 2 bases, J lost 3 bases, and 9 bases stayed unmatched. Germline V lookup: CDR1 MGHRA, CDR2 YSYEKL. As DNA, the CDR3 is TGCGCCAGCAGCCAACCACTCTGGGGACAGCACACCGGGGAGCTGTTTTTT. Its protein is CASSQPLWGQHTGELFF.

This chain connects TRBV6-5 to TRBJ2-5, with a tentative D call TRBD2 (5 bases). The length of the CDR3 is 13 residues. Germline loops: CDR1 MNHEY, CDR2 SVGAGI. Trimming took 7 bases from V and 5 from J, leaving 14 bases between them. CDR3 protein: CASTAAEGETQYF. CDR3 nucleotides: TGTGCCAGCACAGCAGCGGAAGGGGAGACCCAGTACTTC.